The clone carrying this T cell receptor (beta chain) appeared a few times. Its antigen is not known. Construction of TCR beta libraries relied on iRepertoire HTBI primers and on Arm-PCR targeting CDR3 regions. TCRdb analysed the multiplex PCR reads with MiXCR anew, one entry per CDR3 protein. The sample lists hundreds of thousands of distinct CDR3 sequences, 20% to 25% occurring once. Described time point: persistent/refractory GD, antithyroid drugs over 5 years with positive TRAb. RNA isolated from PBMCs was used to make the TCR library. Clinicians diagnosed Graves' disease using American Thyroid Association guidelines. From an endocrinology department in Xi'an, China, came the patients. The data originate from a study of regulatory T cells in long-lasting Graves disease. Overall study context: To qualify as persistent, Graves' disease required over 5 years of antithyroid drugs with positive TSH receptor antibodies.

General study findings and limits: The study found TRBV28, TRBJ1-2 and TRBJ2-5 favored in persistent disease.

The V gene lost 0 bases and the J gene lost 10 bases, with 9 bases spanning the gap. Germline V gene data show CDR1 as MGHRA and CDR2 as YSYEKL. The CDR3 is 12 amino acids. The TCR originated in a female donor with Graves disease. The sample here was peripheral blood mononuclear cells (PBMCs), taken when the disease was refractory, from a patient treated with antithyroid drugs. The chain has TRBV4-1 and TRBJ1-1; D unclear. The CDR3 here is CASSQDTGGAFF. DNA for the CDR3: TGCGCCAGCAGCCAAGATACGGGAGGAGCTTTCTTT.